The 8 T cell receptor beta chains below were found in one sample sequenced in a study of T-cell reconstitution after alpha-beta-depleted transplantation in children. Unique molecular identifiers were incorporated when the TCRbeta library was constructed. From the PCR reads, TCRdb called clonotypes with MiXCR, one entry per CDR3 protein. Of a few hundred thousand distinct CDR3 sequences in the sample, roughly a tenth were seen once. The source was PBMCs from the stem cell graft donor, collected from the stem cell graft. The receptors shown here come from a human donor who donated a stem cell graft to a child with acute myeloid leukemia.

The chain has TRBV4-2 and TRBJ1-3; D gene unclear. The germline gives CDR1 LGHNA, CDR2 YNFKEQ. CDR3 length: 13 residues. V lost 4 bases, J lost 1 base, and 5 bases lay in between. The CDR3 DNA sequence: TGTGCCAGCAGCCCGATTTCTGGAAACACCATATATTTT. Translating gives CASSPISGNTIYF.

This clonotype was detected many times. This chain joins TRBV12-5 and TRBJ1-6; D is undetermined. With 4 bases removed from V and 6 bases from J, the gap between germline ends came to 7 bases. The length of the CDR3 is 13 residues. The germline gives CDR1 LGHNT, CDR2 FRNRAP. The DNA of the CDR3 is TGTGCTAGTGGTTGGGCCTCTAATTCACCCCTCCACTTT. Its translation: CASGWASNSPLHF.

In DNA, the CDR3 is TGCAGTGCTAGTCCTGGGGGGAGAGAAGAGACCCAGTACTTC. It translates to CSASPGGREETQYF. The chain carries TRBV20-1 and TRBJ2-5, with D perhaps matching TRBD2 (6 bases). Trimming took off 3 bases at V and 3 bases at J, with 14 bases between the two ends. The CDR3 consists of 14 residues. Germline assignment: CDR1 DFQATT and CDR2 SNEGSKA (reference sequence).

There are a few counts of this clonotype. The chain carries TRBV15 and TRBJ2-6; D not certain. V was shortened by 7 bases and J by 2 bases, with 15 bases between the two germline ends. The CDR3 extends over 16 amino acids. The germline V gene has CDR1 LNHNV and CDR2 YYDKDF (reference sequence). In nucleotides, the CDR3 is TGTGCCACCACCGCAAAAGGTGTTCCTGGGGCCAACGTCCTGACTTTC. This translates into CATTAKGVPGANVLTF.

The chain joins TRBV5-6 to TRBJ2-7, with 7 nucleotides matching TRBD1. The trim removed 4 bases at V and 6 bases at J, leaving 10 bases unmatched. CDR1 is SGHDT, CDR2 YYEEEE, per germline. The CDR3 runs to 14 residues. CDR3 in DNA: TGTGCCAGCAGCCGAACCATCACAGGGGTCGAGCAGTACTTC. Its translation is CASSRTITGVEQYF.

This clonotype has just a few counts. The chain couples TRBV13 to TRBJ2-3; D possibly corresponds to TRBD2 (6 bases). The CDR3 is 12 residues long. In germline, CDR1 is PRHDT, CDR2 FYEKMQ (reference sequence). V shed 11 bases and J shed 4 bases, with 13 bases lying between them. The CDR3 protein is CACRGSSDTQYF. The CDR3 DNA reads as TGTGCCTGCCGGGGGAGCTCAGATACGCAGTATTTT.

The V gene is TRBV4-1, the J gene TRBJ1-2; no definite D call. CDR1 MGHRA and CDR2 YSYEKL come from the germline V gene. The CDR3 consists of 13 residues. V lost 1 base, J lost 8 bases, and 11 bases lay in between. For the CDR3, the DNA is TGCGCCAGCAGCCAAGTGTCGGAACCCGGCTACACCTTC. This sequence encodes CASSQVSEPGYTF.

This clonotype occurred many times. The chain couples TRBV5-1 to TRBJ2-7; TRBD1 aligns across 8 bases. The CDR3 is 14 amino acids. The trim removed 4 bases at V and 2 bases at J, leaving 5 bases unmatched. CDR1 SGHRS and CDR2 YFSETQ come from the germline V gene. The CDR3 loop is CASSTTGGAYEQYF. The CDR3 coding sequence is TGCGCCAGCAGCACTACAGGGGGAGCCTACGAGCAGTACTTC.